This T cell receptor beta chain was sequenced for a study of beta chain features in type 1 diabetes. Study in general: Patients looked much like healthy donors when it came to age, gender and cell yields.

Comment on this clone: Antigen unknown.

cDNA synthesis used the whole RNA isolate, giving expressed TCRB sequences. Samples of naive, central memory and regulatory T cells yielded a mean of about 3.5 million reads. The protocol was immunoSEQ multiplex PCR, while the TCRdb copy is restricted to in-frame clones and leaves out a portion. The sample consists of around 56,000 clones, around half of them appearing once. Isolation of CD4+ naive, central memory, regulatory and stem cell-like memory cells was achieved by sorting via CD45RO/CCR7/CD25/CD127/CD95/CD27. General observations from the study: Among all four CD4+ subsets, Type 1 diabetes patients had TCRB CDR3s that were moderately but significantly shorter. In the patient group, naive, central memory and Treg TCRB repertoires seemed more alike than in the healthy donor group.

CDR3 size: 14 residues. Per the germline V gene, CDR1 is SNHLY and CDR2 is FYNNEI. Trimming left V 7 bases short and J 1 base short, with 13 bases between. This sequence was found in a woman aged 40 to 55 with type 1 diabetes. This sequence joins TRBV2 and TRBJ1-1, with a weak D call TRBD1 (6 bases). The specimen was Tregs from blood. The CDR3 bases are TGTGCCAGCACCATACAGGGAAAGAACACTGAAGCTTTCTTT. Its translation is CASTIQGKNTEAFF. Together with reference TRBV2 and TRBJ1-1, the CDR3 gives the full variable domain: EPEVTQTPSHQVTQMGQEVILRCVPISNHLYFYWYRQILGQKVEFLVSFYNNEISEKSEIFDDQFSVERPDGSNFTLKIRSTKLEDSAMYFCASTIQGKNTEAFFGQGTRLTVV.